What follows are 10 T cell receptor beta chains derived from one specimen sequenced in a study of blood T cell repertoires in COVID-19. Clones were sequenced by immunoSEQ multiplex PCR, and TCRdb holds only the in-frame ones, with some missing. This sample yields approximately 34,000 clones, of which roughly nine tenths are seen a single time; under 4.5% belongs to the top ten. Material: peripheral blood. These receptors came from a man aged 55 to 70 with acute or convalescent COVID-19.

This clone has a single count. This chain connects TRBV28 to TRBJ1-3; D unresolved. Germline-derived CDR1 and CDR2 are MDHEN and SYDVKM. This CDR3 contains 17 residues. V was pared by 2 bases and J by 0 bases, with 14 bases between. CDR3 residues: CASSLPRAAGSGNTIYF. CDR3 bases: TGTGCCAGCAGTTTACCGAGGGCCGCGGGCTCTGGAAACACCATATATTTT.

The rearrangement links TRBV24-1 to TRBJ2-2, with D perhaps TRBD1 (5 bases). Germline V gives CDR1 KGHDR, CDR2 SFDVKD. V lost 4 bases, J lost 1 base, and 12 bases lay in between. The CDR3 extends over 16 amino acids. The CDR3 bases are TGTGCCACCAGTGAGTATCGCCAGGGGAACACCGGGGAGCTGTTTTTT. As protein: CATSEYRQGNTGELFF.

This clone appeared once. The chain links TRBV2 to TRBJ2-5, with D possibly matching TRBD2 (7 bases). Trimming pared 6 bases from V and 4 bases from J, leaving 12 bases between. This CDR3 is 13 amino acids long. Germline loops: CDR1 SNHLY, CDR2 FYNNEI. In DNA, the CDR3 is TGTGCCAGCAGGGGGGGGCTAGGAGAGACCCAGTACTTC. It codes for CASRGGLGETQYF.

This chain uses TRBV6-5 with TRBJ2-1, with D perhaps matching TRBD2 (5 bases). This CDR3 region has 15 residues. Trimming cost V 7 bases and J 0 bases, with 13 bases left between them. CDR1 and CDR2 (germline): MNHEY, SVGAGI. The CDR3 reads CASMLSGYSYNEQFF. The CDR3 DNA sequence: TGTGCCAGCATGCTAAGCGGCTACTCCTACAATGAGCAGTTCTTC.

The V call is TRBV7-6, the J call TRBJ2-7; D perhaps matches TRBD1 (6 bases). The length of the CDR3 is 15 residues. Trimming pared 3 bases from V and 3 bases from J, leaving 15 bases between. CDR1 is SGHVS and CDR2 is FNYEAQ in the germline V gene. The CDR3 protein is CASSFLGEGDYEQYV. The CDR3, as DNA: TGTGCCAGCAGCTTCCTTGGTGAGGGGGACTACGAGCAGTACGTC.

The chain couples TRBV6-1 to TRBJ2-7, with 9 bases that match TRBD1. Germline V gives CDR1 MNHNS, CDR2 SASEGT. This CDR3 spans 15 amino acids. V shed 2 bases, J shed 0 bases, and the junction held 2 bases outside the gene matches. CDR3 residues: CASSESTGGSYEQYV. The CDR3 region has the DNA TGTGCCAGCAGTGAATCGACAGGGGGCTCCTACGAGCAGTACGTC.

This chain uses TRBV6-2 or TRBV6-3 with TRBJ2-7; TRBD2 aligns across 8 bases. After removal of 5 bases from V and 3 bases from J, the junction contained 6 bases not matched to a gene. The CDR3 sequence is 14 residues long. CDR1 MNHEY and CDR2 SVGEGT come from the germline V gene. CDR3 loop: CASSGPGLVYEQYV. DNA of the CDR3: TGTGCCAGCAGTGGGCCGGGACTAGTCTACGAGCAGTACGTC.

The V and J genes are TRBV12-5 and TRBJ1-5; 7 bases agree with TRBD1. CDR1 LGHNT and CDR2 FRNRAP come from the germline V gene. V was clipped by 3 bases and J by 2 bases; unmatched bases: 7. CDR3 length: 16 residues. This chain's CDR3 is CASGFDRAMGNQPQHF. The CDR3 DNA follows: TGTGCTAGTGGTTTCGACAGGGCCATGGGCAATCAGCCCCAGCATTTT.

The rearrangement uses TRBV19 and TRBJ1-6, with D unresolved. Germline V gene data show CDR1 as LNHDA and CDR2 as SQIVND (reference sequence). V was shortened by 6 bases and J by 8 bases, with 20 bases between the two germline ends. CDR3 size: 16 residues. The CDR3 nucleotides are TGTGCCAGTAGGCCGGACTCCCTACCGCCTTATTCACCCCTCCACTTT. Amino acid sequence: CASRPDSLPPYSPLHF.

The gene calls are TRBV5-1 and TRBJ2-7; D is unresolved. V was trimmed by 2 bases and J by 4 bases, leaving 10 bases between them. The CDR3 contains 13 residues. From germline, CDR1 is SGHRS and CDR2 YFSETQ. For the CDR3, the DNA is TGCGCCAGCAGCTTCTATAGCAAATACGAGCAGTACTTC. This translates into CASSFYSKYEQYF.